This T cell receptor beta chain was sequenced for a study of technical replicates of blood from several donors. Germline V lookup: CDR1 SGHTA, CDR2 FQGTGA. This CDR3 is 13 amino acids long. Deletions cut 5 bases from V and 0 bases from J, with 8 bases between. The method was immunoSEQ multiplex PCR; TCRdb's version includes in-frame clones alone and lacks a portion of them. The sample includes 70,000 to 80,000 clones, 95% to 97% of them seen just once. The V gene is TRBV7-3, the J gene TRBJ2-7; D unresolved. Sequences were obtained from T cells isolated from PBMCs. This clonotype was sampled from a human donor in good health. DNA for the CDR3: TGTGCCAGCAGCGCGGATATCTCCTACGAGCAGTACTTC. Translated: CASSADISYEQYF.